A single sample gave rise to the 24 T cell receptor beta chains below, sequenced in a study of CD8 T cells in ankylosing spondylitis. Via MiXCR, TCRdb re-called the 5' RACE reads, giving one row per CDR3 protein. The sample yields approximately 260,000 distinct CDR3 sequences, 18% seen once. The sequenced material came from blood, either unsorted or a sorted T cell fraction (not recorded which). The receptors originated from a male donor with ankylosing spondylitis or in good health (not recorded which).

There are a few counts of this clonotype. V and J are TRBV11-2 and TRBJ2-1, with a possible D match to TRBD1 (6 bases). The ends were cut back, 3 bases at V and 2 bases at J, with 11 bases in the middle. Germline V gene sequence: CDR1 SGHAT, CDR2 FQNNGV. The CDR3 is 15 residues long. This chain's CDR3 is CASSLEQGAYNEQFF. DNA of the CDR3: TGTGCCAGCAGCTTGGAACAGGGTGCCTACAATGAGCAGTTCTTC.

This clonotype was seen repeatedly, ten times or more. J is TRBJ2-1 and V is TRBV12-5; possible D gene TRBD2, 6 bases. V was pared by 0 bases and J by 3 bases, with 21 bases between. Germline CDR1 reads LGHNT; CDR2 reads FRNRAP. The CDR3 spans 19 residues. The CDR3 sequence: CASGLVLEGLANVYNEQFF. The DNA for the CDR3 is TGTGCTAGTGGTTTGGTACTCGAAGGTCTAGCGAACGTCTACAATGAGCAGTTCTTC.

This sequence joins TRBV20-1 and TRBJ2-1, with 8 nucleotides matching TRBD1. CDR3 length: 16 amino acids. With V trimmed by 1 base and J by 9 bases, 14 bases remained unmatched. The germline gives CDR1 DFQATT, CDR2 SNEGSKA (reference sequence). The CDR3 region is CSARGGDRGESAEQFF. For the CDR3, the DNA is TGCAGTGCTAGAGGGGGTGACAGGGGAGAATCGGCTGAGCAGTTCTTC.

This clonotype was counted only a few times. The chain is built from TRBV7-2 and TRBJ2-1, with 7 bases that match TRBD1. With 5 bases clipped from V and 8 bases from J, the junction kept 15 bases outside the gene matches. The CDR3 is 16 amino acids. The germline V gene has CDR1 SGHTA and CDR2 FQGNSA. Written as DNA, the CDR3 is TGTGCCAGCAGCCCACCCGGGACAGTGGGTGTGGATGAGCAGTTCTTC. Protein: CASSPPGTVGVDEQFF.

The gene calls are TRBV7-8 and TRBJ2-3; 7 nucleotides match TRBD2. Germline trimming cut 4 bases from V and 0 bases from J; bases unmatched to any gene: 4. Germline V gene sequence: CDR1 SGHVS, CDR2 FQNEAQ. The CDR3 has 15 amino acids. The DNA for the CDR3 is TGTGCCAGCAGCTACGTGGGAGGGAGCACAGATACGCAGTATTTT. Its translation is CASSYVGGSTDTQYF.

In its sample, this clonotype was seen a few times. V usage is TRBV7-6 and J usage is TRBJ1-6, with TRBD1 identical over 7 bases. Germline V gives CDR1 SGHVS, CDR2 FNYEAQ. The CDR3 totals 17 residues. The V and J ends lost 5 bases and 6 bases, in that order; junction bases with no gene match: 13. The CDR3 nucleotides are TGTGCCAGCAGCCCGACGACAGGGTCTGGGGTTAATTCACCCCTCCACTTT. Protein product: CASSPTTGSGVNSPLHF.

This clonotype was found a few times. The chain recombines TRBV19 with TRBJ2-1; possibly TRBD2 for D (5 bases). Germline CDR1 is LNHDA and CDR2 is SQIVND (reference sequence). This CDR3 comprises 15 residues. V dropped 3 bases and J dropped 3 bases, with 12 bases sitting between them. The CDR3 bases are TGTGCCAGTAGTATCTCCCTAGCCGTCTACAATGAGCAGTTCTTC. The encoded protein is CASSISLAVYNEQFF.

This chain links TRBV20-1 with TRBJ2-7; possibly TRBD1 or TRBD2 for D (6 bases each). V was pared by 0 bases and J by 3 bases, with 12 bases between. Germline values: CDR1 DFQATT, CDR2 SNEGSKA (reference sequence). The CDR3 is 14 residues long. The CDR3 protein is CSARDLGGHYEQYF. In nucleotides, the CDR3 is TGCAGTGCTAGAGATCTGGGGGGACACTACGAGCAGTACTTC.

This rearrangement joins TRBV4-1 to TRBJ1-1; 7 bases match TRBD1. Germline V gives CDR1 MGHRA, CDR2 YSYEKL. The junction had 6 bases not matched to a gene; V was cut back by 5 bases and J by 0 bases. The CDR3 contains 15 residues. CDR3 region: CASSTRDSMNTEAFF. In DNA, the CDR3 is TGCGCCAGCAGCACCCGGGACAGCATGAACACTGAAGCTTTCTTT.

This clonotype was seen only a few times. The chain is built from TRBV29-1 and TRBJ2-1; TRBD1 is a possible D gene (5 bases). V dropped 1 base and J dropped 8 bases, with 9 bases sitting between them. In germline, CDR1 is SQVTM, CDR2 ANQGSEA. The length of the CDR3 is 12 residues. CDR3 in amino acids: CSVEGEGDEQFF. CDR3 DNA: TGCAGCGTTGAAGGGGAAGGGGATGAGCAGTTCTTC.

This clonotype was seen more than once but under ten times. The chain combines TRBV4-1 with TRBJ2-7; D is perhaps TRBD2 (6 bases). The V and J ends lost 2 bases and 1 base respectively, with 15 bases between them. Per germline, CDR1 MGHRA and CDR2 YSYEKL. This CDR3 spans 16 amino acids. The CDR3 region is CASSQFGTGRSYEQYF. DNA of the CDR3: TGCGCCAGCAGCCAATTCGGGACTGGCCGATCCTACGAGCAGTACTTC.

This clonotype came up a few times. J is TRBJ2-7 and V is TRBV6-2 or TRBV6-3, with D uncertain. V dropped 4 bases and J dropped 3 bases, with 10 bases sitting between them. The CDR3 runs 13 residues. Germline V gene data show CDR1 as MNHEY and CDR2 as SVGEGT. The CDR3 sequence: CASSSNSDYEQYF. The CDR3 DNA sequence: TGTGCCAGCAGTTCTAACTCTGACTACGAGCAGTACTTC.

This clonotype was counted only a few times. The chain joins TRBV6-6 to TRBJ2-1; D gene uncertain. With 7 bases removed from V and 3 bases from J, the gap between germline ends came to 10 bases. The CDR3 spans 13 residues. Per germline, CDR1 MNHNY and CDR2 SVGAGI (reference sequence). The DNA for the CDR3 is TGTGCCAGCACCCATCCCGACTACAATGAGCAGTTCTTC. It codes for CASTHPDYNEQFF.

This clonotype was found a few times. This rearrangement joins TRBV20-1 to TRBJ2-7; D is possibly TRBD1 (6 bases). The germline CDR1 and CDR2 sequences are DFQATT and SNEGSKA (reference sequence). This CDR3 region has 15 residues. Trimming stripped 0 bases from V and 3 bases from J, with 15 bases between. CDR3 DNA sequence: TGCAGTGCTAGAGATTACGAGGGGGAAGTCTACGAGCAGTACTTC. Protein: CSARDYEGEVYEQYF.

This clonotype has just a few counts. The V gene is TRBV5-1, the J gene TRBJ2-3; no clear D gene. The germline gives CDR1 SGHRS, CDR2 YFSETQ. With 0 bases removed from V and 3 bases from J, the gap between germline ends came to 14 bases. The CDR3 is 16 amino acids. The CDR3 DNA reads TGCGCCAGCAGCTTGGCCTCAGAGGCCAGGACAGATACGCAGTATTTT. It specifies CASSLASEARTDTQYF. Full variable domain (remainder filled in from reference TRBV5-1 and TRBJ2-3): KAGVTQTPRYLIKTRGQQVTLSCSPISGHRSVSWYQQTPGQGLQFLFEYFSETQRNKGNFPGRFSGRQFSNSRSEMNVSTLELGDSALYLCASSLASEARTDTQYFGPGTRLTVL.

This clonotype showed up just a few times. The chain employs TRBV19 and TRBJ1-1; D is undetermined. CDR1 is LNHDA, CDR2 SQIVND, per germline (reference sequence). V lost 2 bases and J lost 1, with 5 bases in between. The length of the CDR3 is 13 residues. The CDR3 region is CASSINENTEAFF. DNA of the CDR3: TGTGCCAGTAGTATAAACGAGAACACTGAAGCTTTCTTT.

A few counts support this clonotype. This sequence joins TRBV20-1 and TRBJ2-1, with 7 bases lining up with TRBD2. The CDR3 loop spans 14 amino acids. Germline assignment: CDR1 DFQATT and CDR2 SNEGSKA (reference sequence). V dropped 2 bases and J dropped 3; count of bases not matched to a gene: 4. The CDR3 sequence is CSARTGRDYNEQFF. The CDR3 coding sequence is TGCAGTGCTAGAACGGGGAGGGACTACAATGAGCAGTTCTTC.

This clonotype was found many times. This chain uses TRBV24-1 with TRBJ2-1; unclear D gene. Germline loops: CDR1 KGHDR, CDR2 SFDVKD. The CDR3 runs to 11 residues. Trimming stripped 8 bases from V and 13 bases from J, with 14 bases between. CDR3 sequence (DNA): TGTGCCACCACCTTTATGGGGAAACAGTTCTTC. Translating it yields CATTFMGKQFF.

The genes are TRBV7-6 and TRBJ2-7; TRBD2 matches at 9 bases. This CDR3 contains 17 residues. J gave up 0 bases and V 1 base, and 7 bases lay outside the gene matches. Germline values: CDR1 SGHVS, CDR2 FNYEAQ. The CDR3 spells CASSLGSGSHVSYEQYF. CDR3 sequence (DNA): TGTGCCAGCAGCTTAGGTAGCGGGAGCCACGTCTCCTACGAGCAGTACTTC.

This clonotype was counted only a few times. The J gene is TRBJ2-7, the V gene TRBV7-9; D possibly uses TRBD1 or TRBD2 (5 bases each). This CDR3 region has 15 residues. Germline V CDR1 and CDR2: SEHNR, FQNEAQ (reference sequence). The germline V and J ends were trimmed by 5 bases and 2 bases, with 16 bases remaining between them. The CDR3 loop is CASSQDTMRAYEQYF. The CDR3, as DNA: TGTGCCAGCAGCCAGGACACAATGAGGGCCTACGAGCAGTACTTC.

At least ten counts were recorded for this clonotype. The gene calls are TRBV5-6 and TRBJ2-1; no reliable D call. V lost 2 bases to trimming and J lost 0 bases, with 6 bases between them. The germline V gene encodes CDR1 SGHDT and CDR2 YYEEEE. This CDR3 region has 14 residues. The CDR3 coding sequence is TGTGCCAGCAGCTTCCGGAGCTCCTACAATGAGCAGTTCTTC. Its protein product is CASSFRSSYNEQFF.

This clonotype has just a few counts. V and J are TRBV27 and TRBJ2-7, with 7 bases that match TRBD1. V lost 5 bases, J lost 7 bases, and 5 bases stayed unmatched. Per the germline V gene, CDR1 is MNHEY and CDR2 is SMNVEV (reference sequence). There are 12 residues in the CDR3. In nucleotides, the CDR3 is TGTGCCAGCAGTCCGACAGGGAGAGAGCAGTACTTC. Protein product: CASSPTGREQYF.

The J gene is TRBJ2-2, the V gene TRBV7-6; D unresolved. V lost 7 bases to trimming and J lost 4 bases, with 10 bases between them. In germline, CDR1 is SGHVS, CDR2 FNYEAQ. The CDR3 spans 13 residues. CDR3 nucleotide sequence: TGTGCCAGCATGCCGGGTGTCACCGGGGAGCTGTTTTTT. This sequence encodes CASMPGVTGELFF.

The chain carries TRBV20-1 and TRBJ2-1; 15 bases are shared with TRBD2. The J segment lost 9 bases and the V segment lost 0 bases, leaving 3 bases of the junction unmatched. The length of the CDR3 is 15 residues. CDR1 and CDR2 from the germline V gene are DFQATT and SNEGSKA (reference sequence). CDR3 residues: CSARDRGLAGGEQFF. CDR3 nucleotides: TGCAGTGCTAGAGATAGGGGACTAGCGGGAGGTGAGCAGTTCTTC.